This T cell receptor beta chain was found in a study of T cell repertoires in cytomegalovirus infection. Study results and limitations: Summed frequency of shared TCR beta families picked out CMV carriers who also had the relevant HLA.

The CDR3 loop spans 20 amino acids. V dropped 5 bases and J dropped 0; count of bases not matched to a gene: 18. Germline CDR1 and CDR2: LNHDA and SQIVND (reference sequence). Notes on this clonotype: No antigen is known for it.

TCRdb independently ran MiXCR on the reads; one entry per CDR3 protein. Of around 900,000 distinct CDR3 sequences in the sample, about a third were seen once. The sequencing here drew on cultured CD8+ T cells from PBMCs, taken from culture after CMV antigen stimulation. The chain has TRBV19 and TRBJ2-1; 8 nucleotides align to TRBD1. The TCR comes from a human donor in good health (CMV status not recorded). Some clones in this sample may be carry-over from other donors' samples. The CDR3 region is CASSPLTSGQVFISYNEQFF. CDR3 coding DNA: TGTGCCAGTAGTCCGTTGACGTCGGGACAGGTTTTCATCTCCTACAATGAGCAGTTCTTC.